The T cell receptor (beta chain) under discussion was sequenced for a study of blood T cell repertoires in COVID-19. About the research overall: Sources were T cells, B-cell-depleted T cells, or PBMCs; the material itself was cDNA or gDNA.

CDR3 length: 17 amino acids. Trimming took 2 bases from V and 3 from J, leaving 17 bases between them. Per germline, CDR1 SGHTA and CDR2 FQGNSA. The table came from immunoSEQ multiplex PCR; TCRdb's copy has only in-frame clones and leaves some out. The repertoire holds roughly 200,000 clones, roughly 87% seen once, with around 7.8% in the top ten. The receptor was isolated from a woman aged 55 to 70 with COVID-19, enrolled during active disease. J is TRBJ1-3 and V is TRBV7-2; tentative D call: TRBD1 (5 bases). Sequences were obtained from peripheral blood. Here the CDR3 DNA reads TGTGCCAGCAGCTTAAGCCCTTTAACCAGGGTTGGAAACACCATATATTTT. This translates into CASSLSPLTRVGNTIYF.